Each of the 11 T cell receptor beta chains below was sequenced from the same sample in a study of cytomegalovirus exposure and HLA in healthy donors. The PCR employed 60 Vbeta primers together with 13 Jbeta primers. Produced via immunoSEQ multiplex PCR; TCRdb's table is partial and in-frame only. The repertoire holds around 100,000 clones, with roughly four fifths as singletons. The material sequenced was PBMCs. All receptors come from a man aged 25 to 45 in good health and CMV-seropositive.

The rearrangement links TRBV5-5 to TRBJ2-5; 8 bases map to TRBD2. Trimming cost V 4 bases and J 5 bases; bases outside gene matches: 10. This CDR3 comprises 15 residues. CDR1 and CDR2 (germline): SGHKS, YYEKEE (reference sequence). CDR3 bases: TGTGCCAGCAGCCTAGGTGGACTAGCATGGGAGACCCAGTACTTC. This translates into CASSLGGLAWETQYF.

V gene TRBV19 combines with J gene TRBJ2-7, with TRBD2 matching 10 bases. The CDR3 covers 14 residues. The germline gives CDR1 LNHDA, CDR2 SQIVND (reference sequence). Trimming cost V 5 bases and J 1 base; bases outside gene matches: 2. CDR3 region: CASSLAGVSYEQYF. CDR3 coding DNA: TGTGCCAGTAGTCTAGCGGGAGTTTCCTACGAGCAGTACTTC.

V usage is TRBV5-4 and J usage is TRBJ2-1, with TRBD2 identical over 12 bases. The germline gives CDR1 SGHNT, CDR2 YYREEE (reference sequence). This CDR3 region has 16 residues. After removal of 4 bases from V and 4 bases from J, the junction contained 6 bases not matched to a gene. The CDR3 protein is CASSPAGLAGYNEQFF. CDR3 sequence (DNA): TGTGCCAGCAGCCCCGCGGGACTAGCGGGTTACAATGAGCAGTTCTTC.

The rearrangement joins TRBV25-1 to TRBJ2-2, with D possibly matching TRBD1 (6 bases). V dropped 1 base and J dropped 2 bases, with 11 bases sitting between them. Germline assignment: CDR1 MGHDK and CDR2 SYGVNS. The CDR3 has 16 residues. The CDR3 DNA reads TGTGCCAGCAGTGAATCCATGGACAGAAACACCGGGGAGCTGTTTTTT. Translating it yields CASSESMDRNTGELFF. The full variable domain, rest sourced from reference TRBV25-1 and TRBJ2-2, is EADIYQTPRYLVIGTGKKITLECSQTMGHDKMYWYQQDPGMELHLIHYSYGVNSTEKGDLSSESTVSRIRTEHFPLTLESARPSHTSQYLCASSESMDRNTGELFFGEGSRLTVL.

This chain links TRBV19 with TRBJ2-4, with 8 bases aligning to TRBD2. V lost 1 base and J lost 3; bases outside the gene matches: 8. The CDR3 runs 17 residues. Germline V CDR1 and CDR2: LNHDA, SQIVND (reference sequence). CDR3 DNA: TGTGCCAGTAGTATAGGTGGTTATCTAGCGGGCAAAAACATTCAGTACTTC. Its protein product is CASSIGGYLAGKNIQYF.

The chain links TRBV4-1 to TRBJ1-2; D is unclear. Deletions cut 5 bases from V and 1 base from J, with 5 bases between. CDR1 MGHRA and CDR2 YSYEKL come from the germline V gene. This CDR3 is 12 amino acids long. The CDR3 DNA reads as TGCGCCAGCAGCGGCCATAACTATGGCTACACCTTC. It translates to CASSGHNYGYTF.

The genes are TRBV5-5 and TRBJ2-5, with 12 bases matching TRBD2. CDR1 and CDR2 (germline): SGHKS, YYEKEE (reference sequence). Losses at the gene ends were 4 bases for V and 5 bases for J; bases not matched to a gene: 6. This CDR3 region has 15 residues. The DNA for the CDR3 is TGTGCCAGCAGCCCTGGGCTAGCGGGAGGGGAGACCCAGTACTTC. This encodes CASSPGLAGGETQYF.

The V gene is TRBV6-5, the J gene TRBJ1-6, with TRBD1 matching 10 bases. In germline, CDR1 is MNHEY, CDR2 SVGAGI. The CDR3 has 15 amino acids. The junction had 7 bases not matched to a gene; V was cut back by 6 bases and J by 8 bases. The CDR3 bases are TGTGCCAGCAGCCGGGCTGGGACAGGGGATTCACCCCTCCACTTT. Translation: CASSRAGTGDSPLHF.

CDR3: CASSFPGLAGLIKPYNEQFF. DNA of the CDR3: TGTGCCAGCAGTTTCCCCGGACTAGCCGGTCTGATCAAACCCTACAATGAGCAGTTCTTC. The chain couples TRBV28 to TRBJ2-1, with 8 bases that match TRBD2. Germline-derived CDR1 and CDR2 are MDHEN and SYDVKM. The V gene end was trimmed by 3 bases and the J gene end by 2 bases; junction bases not matched to a gene: 18. The CDR3 consists of 20 residues.

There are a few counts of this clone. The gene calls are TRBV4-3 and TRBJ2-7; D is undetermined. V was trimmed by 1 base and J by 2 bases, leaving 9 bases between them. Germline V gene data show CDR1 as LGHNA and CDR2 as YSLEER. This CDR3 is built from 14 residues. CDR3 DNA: TGCGCCAGCAGCCAAGGCTACTACACCTACGAGCAGTACTTC. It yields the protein CASSQGYYTYEQYF.

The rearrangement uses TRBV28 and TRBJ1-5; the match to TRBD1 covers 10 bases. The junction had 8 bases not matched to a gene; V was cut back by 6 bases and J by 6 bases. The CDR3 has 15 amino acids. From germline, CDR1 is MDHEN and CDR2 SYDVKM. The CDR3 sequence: CASSIGGTGVQPQHF. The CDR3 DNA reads TGTGCCAGCAGCATAGGGGGGACAGGGGTTCAGCCCCAGCATTTT.